These 8 T cell receptor beta chains share one sample of origin, sequenced in a study of blood T cells in healthy people across ages. Next came a second PCR, run for about 6 to 12 cycles, which used a sample-barcoded 5' primer along with a J-beta primer mix. MiXCR, applied by TCRdb to the 5' RACE reads, yields one record per CDR3 protein. The repertoire has about 1.8 million distinct CDR3 sequences, around half of them found once; the top ten carry more than 2%. The sample consisted of blood. Every receptor here comes from a woman aged 40 to 50 in good health.

The genes are TRBV12-3 or TRBV12-4 and TRBJ2-3; D is ambiguous. The CDR3 totals 15 residues. Trimming took 1 base from V and 2 from J, leaving 10 bases between them. For the CDR3, the DNA is TGTGCCAGCAGTTTAGTGTCCCAAACCACAGATACGCAGTATTTT. Translated: CASSLVSQTTDTQYF.

The sample holds many counts of this clonotype. The chain employs TRBV7-2 and TRBJ2-1; D is perhaps TRBD2 (5 bases). V shed 0 bases and J shed 2 bases, with 8 bases lying between them. The CDR3 runs 15 residues. Looked up from germline, CDR1 is SGHTA and CDR2 is FQGNSA. CDR3 region: CASSLAYGAYNEQFF. Written as DNA, the CDR3 is TGTGCCAGCAGCTTAGCGTACGGGGCCTACAATGAGCAGTTCTTC.

This chain links TRBV2 with TRBJ2-7; TRBD1 matches 8 bases. The CDR3 totals 15 residues. CDR1 is SNHLY and CDR2 is FYNNEI in the germline V gene. Losses at the gene ends were 6 bases for V and 4 bases for J; bases not matched to a gene: 11. The CDR3 is CASSPPGQASYEQYF. CDR3 sequence (DNA): TGTGCCAGCAGCCCCCCGGGACAGGCCTCATACGAGCAGTACTTC.

J is TRBJ2-3 and V is TRBV20-1, with 8 bases aligning to TRBD2. CDR1 is DFQATT, CDR2 SNEGSKA, per germline (reference sequence). The junction had 23 bases not matched to a gene; V was cut back by 3 bases and J by 6 bases. This CDR3 is 19 amino acids long. CDR3 protein: CSASLLGGGPARVADTQYF. As DNA, the CDR3 is TGCAGTGCTAGTCTCCTGGGCGGGGGGCCCGCGCGAGTCGCGGATACGCAGTATTTT.

The chain recombines TRBV29-1 with TRBJ1-2; D gene uncertain. The germline V gene encodes CDR1 SQVTM and CDR2 ANQGSEA. Trimming removed 0 bases from V and 6 bases from J, with 11 bases in between. The CDR3 sequence is 13 residues long. The CDR3 DNA follows: TGCAGCGTTGAAGAGTGGGTGCGACATGGCTACACCTTC. Its protein is CSVEEWVRHGYTF.

The chain uses TRBV20-1 and TRBJ2-3; weak D call: TRBD1 (6 bases). The V gene's germline CDR1 is DFQATT and CDR2 SNEGSKA (reference sequence). The CDR3 is made up of 14 amino acids. V was cut by 1 base and J by 1 base, with 9 bases left in between. The CDR3 bases are TGCAGTGCTAGAGTAAAGGGGGGCACAGATACGCAGTATTTT. Residues: CSARVKGGTDTQYF.

The V gene is TRBV6-6, the J gene TRBJ2-5, with 10 bases lining up with TRBD1. Germline V gene data show CDR1 as MNHNY and CDR2 as SVGAGI (reference sequence). CDR3 length equals 13 residues. The V and J ends lost 6 bases and 7 bases, in that order; junction bases with no gene match: 5. The CDR3 here is CASSKRTGGTQYF. The CDR3 DNA sequence: TGTGCCAGCAGCAAAAGGACAGGGGGGACCCAGTACTTC.

In this sample, this clonotype turned up a few times. The chain joins TRBV29-1 to TRBJ2-1, with D maybe TRBD1 (6 bases). The CDR3 runs to 12 residues. Germline V gene data show CDR1 as SQVTM and CDR2 as ANQGSEA. Trimming removed 7 bases from V and 6 bases from J, with 13 bases in between. CDR3 in amino acids: CSASGQPNEQFF. CDR3 bases: TGCAGCGCCTCAGGACAGCCCAATGAGCAGTTCTTC.